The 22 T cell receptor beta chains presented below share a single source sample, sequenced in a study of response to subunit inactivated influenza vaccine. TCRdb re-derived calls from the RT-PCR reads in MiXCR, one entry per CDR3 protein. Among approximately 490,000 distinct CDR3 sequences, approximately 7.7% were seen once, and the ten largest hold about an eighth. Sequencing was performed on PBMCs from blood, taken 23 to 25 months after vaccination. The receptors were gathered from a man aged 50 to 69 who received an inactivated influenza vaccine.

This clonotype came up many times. Written as DNA, the CDR3 is TGCGCCAGCAGCTTGGTCTGGGGGGCCTCCTACAATGAGCAGTTCTTC. Its translation: CASSLVWGASYNEQFF. The chain links TRBV5-1 to TRBJ2-1; D may match TRBD1 or TRBD2 (6 bases each). The CDR3 runs to 16 residues. V dropped 0 bases and J dropped 0 bases, with 10 bases sitting between them. Germline CDR1 SGHRS, CDR2 YFSETQ.

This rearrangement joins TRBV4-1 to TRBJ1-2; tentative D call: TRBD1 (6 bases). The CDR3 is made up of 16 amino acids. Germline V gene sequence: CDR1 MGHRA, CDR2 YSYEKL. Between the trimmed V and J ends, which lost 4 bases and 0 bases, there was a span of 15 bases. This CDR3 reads CASSRLGTSTNYGYTF. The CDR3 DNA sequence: TGCGCCAGCAGCCGACTGGGGACAAGTACTAACTATGGCTACACCTTC.

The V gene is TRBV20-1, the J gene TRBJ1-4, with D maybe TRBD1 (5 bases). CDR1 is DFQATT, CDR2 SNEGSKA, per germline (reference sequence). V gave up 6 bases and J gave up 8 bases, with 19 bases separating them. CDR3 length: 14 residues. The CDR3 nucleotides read TGCAGTGCGGAGCGTATGACAGCGGGCGAAAAACTGTTTTTT. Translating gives CSAERMTAGEKLFF.

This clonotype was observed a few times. Written as DNA, the CDR3 is TGTGCCAGCAGCCAGGAACCGGGACAGGGGGATGAAAAACTGTTTTTT. Its translation: CASSQEPGQGDEKLFF. This sequence joins TRBV4-2 and TRBJ1-4; the match to TRBD1 covers 11 bases. This CDR3 region has 16 residues. CDR1 is LGHNA and CDR2 is YNFKEQ in the germline V gene. Trimming removed 3 bases from V and 6 bases from J; junction bases left unmatched: 6.

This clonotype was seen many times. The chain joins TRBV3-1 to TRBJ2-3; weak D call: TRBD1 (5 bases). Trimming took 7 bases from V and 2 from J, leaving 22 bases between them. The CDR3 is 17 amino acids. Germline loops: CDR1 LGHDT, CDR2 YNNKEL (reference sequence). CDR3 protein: CASNPGHPWGYTDTQYF. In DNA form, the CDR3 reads TGTGCCAGCAATCCCGGACACCCCTGGGGCTACACAGATACGCAGTATTTT.

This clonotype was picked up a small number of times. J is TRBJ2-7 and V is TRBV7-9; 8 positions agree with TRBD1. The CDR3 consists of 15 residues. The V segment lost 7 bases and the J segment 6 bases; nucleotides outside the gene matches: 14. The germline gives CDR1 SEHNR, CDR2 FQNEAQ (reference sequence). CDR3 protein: CASISGGQGSGEQYF. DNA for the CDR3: TGTGCCAGCATCTCAGGAGGACAGGGATCCGGCGAGCAGTACTTC. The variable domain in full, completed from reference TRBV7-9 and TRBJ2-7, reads DTGVSQNPRHKITKRGQNVTFRCDPISEHNRLYWYRQTLGQGPEFLTYFQNEAQLEKSRLLSDRFSAERPKGSFSTLEIQRTEQGDSAMYLCASISGGQGSGEQYFGPGTRLTVT.

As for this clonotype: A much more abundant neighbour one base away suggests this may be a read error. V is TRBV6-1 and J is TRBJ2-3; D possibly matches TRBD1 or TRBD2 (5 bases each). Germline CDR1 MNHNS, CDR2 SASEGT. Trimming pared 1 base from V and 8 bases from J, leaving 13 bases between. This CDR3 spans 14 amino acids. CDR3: CASSEGLWGVTQYF. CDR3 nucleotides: TGTGCCAGCAGTGAAGGACTATGGGGCGTTACGCAGTATTTT.

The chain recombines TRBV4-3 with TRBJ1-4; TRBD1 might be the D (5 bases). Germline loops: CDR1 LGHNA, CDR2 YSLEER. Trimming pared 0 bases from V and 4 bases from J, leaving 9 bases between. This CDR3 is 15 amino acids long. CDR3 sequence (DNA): TGCGCCAGCAGCCAAGATCGAGGGGTTAATGAAAAACTGTTTTTT. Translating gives CASSQDRGVNEKLFF.

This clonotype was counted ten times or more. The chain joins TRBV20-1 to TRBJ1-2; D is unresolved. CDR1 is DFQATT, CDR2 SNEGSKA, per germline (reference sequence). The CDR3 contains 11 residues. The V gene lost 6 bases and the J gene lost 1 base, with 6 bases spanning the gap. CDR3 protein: CSATDNYGYTF. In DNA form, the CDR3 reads TGCAGTGCCACCGATAACTATGGCTACACCTTC.

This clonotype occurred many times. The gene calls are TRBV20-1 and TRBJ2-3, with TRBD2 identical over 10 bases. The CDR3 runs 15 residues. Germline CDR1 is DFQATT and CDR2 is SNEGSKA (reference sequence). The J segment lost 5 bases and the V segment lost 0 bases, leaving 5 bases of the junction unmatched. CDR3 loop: CSARDWTSGRDTQYF. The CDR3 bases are TGCAGTGCTAGAGATTGGACTAGCGGTAGAGATACGCAGTATTTT.

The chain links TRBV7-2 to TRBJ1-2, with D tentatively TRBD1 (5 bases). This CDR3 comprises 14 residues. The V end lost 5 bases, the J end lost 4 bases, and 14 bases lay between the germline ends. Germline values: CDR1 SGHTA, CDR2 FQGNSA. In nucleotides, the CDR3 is TGTGCCAGCAGCCCACGGGGGGATCTCTATGGCTACACCTTC. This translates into CASSPRGDLYGYTF.

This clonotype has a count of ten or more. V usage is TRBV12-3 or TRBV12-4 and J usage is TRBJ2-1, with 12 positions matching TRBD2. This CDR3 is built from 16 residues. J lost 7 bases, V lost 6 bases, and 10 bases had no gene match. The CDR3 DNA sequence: TGTGCCAGCAGCCGAGCGACTAGCGGGAGACCGAATGAGCAGTTCTTC. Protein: CASSRATSGRPNEQFF.

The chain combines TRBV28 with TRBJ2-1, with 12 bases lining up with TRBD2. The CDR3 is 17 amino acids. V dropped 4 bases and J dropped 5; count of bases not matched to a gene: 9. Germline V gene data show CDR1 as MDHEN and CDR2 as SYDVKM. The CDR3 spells CASSSRASGRAHNEQFF. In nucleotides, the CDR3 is TGTGCCAGCAGTTCTAGGGCTAGCGGGAGGGCTCACAATGAGCAGTTCTTC. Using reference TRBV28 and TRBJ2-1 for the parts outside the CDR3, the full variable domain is DVKVTQSSRYLVKRTGEKVFLECVQDMDHENMFWYRQDPGLGLRLIYFSYDVKMKEKGDIPEGYSVSREKKERFSLILESASTNQTSMYLCASSSRASGRAHNEQFFGPGTRLTVL.

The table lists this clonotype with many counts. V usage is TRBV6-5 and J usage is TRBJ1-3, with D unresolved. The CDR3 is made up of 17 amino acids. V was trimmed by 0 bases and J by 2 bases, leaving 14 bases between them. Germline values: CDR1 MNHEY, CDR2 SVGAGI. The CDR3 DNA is TGTGCCAGCAGTTACTCAACAGCCCCGGGTCCTGGAAACACCATATATTTT. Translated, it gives CASSYSTAPGPGNTIYF.

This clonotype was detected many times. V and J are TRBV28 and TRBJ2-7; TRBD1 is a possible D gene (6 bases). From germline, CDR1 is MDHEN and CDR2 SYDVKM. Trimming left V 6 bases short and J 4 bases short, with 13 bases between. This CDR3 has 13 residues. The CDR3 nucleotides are TGTGCCAGCAGCCAGGGGAATGAGTACGAGCAGTACTTC. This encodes CASSQGNEYEQYF.

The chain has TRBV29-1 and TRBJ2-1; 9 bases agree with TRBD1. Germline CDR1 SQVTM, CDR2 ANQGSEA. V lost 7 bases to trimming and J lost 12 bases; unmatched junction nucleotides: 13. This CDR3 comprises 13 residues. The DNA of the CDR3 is TGCAGCGCCAAGGGACAGGGCTCGATGGGGCAGTTCTTC. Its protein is CSAKGQGSMGQFF.

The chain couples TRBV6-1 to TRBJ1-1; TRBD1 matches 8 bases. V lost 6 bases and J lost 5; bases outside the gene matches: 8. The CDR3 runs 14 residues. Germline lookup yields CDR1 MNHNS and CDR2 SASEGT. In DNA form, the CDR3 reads TGTGCCAGCAGGCCTGACAGGGGAGGAACTGAAGCTTTCTTT. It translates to CASRPDRGGTEAFF.

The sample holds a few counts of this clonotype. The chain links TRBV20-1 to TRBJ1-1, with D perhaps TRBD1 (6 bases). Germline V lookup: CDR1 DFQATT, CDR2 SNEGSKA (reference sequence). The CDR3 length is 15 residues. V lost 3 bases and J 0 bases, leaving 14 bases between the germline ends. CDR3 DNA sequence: TGCAGTGCTAGTGGGAGCAGGGGTGTGAACACTGAAGCTTTCTTT. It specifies CSASGSRGVNTEAFF.

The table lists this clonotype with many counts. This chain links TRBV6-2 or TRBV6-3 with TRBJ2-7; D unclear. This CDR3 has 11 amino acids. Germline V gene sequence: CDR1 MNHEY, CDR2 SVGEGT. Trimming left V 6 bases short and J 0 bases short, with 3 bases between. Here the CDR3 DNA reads TGTGCCAGCAGCCACTCCTACGAGCAGTACTTC. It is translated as CASSHSYEQYF.

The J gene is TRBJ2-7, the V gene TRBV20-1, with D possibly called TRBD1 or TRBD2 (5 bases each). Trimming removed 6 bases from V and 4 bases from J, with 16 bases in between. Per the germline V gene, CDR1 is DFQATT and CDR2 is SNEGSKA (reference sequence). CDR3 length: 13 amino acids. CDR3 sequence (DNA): TGCAGTGCCAACAGGTACGGGATGTACGAGCAGTACTTC. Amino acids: CSANRYGMYEQYF.

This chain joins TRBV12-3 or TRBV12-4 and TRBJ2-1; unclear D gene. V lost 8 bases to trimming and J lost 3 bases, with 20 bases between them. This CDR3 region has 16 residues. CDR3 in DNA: TGTGCCAGCCGACCCGAGGCACTGAGAGTCTACAATGAGCAGTTCTTC. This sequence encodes CASRPEALRVYNEQFF.

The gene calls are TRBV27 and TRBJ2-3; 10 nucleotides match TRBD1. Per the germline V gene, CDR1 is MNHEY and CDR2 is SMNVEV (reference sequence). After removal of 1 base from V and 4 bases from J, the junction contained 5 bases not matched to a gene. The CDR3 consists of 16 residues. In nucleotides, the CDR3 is TGTGCCAGCAGTTTATTTGGGACAGGGGAGCCAGATACGCAGTATTTT. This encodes CASSLFGTGEPDTQYF.